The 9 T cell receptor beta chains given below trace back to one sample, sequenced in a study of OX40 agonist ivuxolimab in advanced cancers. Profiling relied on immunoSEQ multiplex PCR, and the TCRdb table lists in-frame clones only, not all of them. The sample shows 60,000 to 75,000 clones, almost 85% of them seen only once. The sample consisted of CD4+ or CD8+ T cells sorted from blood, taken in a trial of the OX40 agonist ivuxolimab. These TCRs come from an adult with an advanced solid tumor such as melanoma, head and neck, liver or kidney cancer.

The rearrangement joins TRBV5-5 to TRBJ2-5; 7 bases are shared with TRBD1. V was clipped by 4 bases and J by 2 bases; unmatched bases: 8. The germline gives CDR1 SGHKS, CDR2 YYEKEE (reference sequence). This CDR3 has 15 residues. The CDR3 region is CASSTSTGSQETQYF. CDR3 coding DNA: TGTGCCAGCAGCACCTCGACAGGGTCGCAAGAGACCCAGTACTTC. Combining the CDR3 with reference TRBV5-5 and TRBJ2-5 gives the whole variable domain DAGVTQSPTHLIKTRGQQVTLRCSPISGHKSVSWYQQVLGQGPQFIFQYYEKEERGRGNFPDRFSARQFPNYSSELNVNALLLGDSALYLCASSTSTGSQETQYFGPGTRLLVL.

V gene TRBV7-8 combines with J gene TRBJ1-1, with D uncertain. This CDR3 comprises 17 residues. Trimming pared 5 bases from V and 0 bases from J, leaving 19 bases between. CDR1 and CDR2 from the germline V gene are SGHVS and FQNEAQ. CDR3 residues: CASSLLRGDLMNTEAFF. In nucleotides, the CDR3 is TGTGCCAGCAGCCTCCTACGGGGAGACCTTATGAACACTGAAGCTTTCTTT.

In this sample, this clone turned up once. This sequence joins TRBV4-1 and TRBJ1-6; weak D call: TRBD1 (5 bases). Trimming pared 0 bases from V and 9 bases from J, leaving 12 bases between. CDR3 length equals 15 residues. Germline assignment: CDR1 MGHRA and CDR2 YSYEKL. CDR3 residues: CASSQDSGGSSPLHF. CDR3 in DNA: TGCGCCAGCAGCCAAGATTCCGGGGGTAGTTCACCCCTCCACTTT.

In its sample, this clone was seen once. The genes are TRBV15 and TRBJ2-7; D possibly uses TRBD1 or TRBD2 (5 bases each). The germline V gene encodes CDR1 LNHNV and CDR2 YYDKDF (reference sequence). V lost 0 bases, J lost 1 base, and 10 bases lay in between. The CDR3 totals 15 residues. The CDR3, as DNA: TGTGCCACCAGCAGAGATGGGGGTGCTTCCTACGAGCAGTACTTC. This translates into CATSRDGGASYEQYF.

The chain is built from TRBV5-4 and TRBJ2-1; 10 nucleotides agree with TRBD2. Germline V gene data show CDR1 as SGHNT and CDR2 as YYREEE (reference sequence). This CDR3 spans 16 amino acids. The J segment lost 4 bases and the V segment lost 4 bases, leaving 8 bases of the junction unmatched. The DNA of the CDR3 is TGTGCCAGCAGCCTTCGAGCGGGAGGGCAATACAATGAGCAGTTCTTC. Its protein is CASSLRAGGQYNEQFF.

Here the CDR3 reads CASSLAGQLRETQYF. CDR3 nucleotide sequence: TGCGCCAGCAGCTTGGCCGGACAACTGCGGGAGACCCAGTACTTC. The V and J genes are TRBV5-1 and TRBJ2-5; possible D gene TRBD1, 5 bases. Germline assignment: CDR1 SGHRS and CDR2 YFSETQ. This CDR3 region has 15 residues. V was clipped by 0 bases and J by 5 bases, with 14 bases between them.

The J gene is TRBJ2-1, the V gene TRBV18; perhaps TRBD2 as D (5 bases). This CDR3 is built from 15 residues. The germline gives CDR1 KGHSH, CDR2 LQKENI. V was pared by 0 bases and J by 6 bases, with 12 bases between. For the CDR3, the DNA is TGTGCCAGCTCACCACCGAGCCTAGCCCCCAATGAGCAGTTCTTC. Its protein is CASSPPSLAPNEQFF.

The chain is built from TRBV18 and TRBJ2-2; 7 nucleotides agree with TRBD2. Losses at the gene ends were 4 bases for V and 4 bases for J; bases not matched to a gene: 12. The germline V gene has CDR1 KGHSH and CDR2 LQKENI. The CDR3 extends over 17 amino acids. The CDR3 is CASSLSRPGLITGELFF. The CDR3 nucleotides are TGTGCCAGCTCACTCTCGAGACCGGGACTAATCACCGGGGAGCTGTTTTTT.

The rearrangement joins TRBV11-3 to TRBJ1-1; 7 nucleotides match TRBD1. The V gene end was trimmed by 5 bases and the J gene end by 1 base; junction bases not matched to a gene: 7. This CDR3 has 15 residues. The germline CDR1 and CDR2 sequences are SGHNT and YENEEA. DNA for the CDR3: TGTGCCAGCAGCCTAACCCGGGACAGGAACACTGAAGCTTTCTTT. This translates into CASSLTRDRNTEAFF.